One sample yielded the 23 T cell receptor beta chains listed below, sequenced in a study of T cells in Graves' hyperthyroidism and ophthalmopathy. It was RNA transcripts that yielded the amplified TCR beta CDR3 regions. First-round RT-PCR targeting the TCR CDR3 was performed with the HTBI primer set. TCRdb recomputed calls from the multiplex PCR reads with MiXCR, one row per CDR3 protein. The profile covers about 350,000 distinct CDR3 sequences, with 14% appearing a single time and 20% to 25% taken by the ten largest. Input material: blood. Source of these receptors: a woman between 25 and 40 years old with Graves' hyperthyroidism.

This clonotype has at least ten counts. The rearrangement links TRBV28 to TRBJ1-1, with D unresolved. The V gene lost 7 bases and the J gene lost 5 bases, with 14 bases spanning the gap. The CDR3 is made up of 13 amino acids. Germline-derived CDR1 and CDR2 are MDHEN and SYDVKM. CDR3 DNA: TGTGCCAGCACCAGTCCCTCTTGGACTGAAGCTTTCTTT. Translation: CASTSPSWTEAFF. The whole variable domain, remainder taken from reference TRBV28 and TRBJ1-1, is DVKVTQSSRYLVKRTGEKVFLECVQDMDHENMFWYRQDPGLGLRLIYFSYDVKMKEKGDIPEGYSVSREKKERFSLILESASTNQTSMYLCASTSPSWTEAFFGQGTRLTVV.

This sequence joins TRBV3-1 and TRBJ2-7; 7 bases agree with TRBD1. The CDR3 runs to 14 residues. V shed 4 bases, J shed 7 bases, and the junction held 10 bases outside the gene matches. Germline loops: CDR1 LGHDT, CDR2 YNNKEL (reference sequence). The CDR3 loop reads CASSPTGTVWEQYF. The CDR3 DNA follows: TGTGCCAGCAGCCCGACCGGGACAGTCTGGGAGCAGTACTTC.

The J gene is TRBJ2-1, the V gene TRBV20-1; 12 bases align to TRBD2. CDR3 length: 16 amino acids. The germline CDR1 and CDR2 sequences are DFQATT and SNEGSKA (reference sequence). V was pared by 6 bases and J by 8 bases, with 14 bases of the junction left unmatched. The CDR3 coding sequence is TGCAGTGCCCAGGCCGCTAGCGGGAGGGCCCTCTATGAGCAGTTCTTC. The encoded protein is CSAQAASGRALYEQFF.

The sample holds a few counts of this clonotype. This rearrangement joins TRBV29-1 to TRBJ2-7, with D possibly called TRBD1 or TRBD2 (5 bases each). The CDR3 is 15 residues long. Germline lookup yields CDR1 SQVTM and CDR2 ANQGSEA. The ends were cut back, 4 bases at V and 6 bases at J, with 22 bases in the middle. The DNA of the CDR3 is TGCAGCGTTGGGCTTCGGCTTGGGGACCCCTTCGAGCAGTACTTC. Residues: CSVGLRLGDPFEQYF.

This rearrangement joins TRBV29-1 to TRBJ1-2; maybe TRBD1 (6 bases). The V gene's germline CDR1 is SQVTM and CDR2 ANQGSEA. The CDR3 contains 15 residues. The V end lost 3 bases, the J end lost 4 bases, and 18 bases lay between the germline ends. CDR3 DNA: TGCAGCGTTGACTGGGGGACACAGATCGGCTATGGCTACACCTTC. It yields the protein CSVDWGTQIGYGYTF.

This clonotype was recorded at least ten times. The CDR3 is CASSAGGFFGNTIYF. For the CDR3, the DNA is TGTGCCAGCAGTGCAGGGGGCTTCTTTGGAAACACCATATATTTT. The chain combines TRBV28 with TRBJ1-3, with 8 bases matching TRBD1. The CDR3 has 15 amino acids. Per germline, CDR1 MDHEN and CDR2 SYDVKM. V lost 5 bases, J lost 3 bases, and 6 bases stayed unmatched.

This clonotype occurred many times. The chain joins TRBV12-3 or TRBV12-4 to TRBJ1-3; TRBD1 might be the D (5 bases). This CDR3 comprises 13 residues. Trimming shortened V by 8 bases and J by 4 bases, and 12 bases separated the two germline ends. DNA of the CDR3: TGTGCCAGCGCTCGGGGGTCCGGAAACACCATATATTTT. Its translation: CASARGSGNTIYF.

This clonotype was observed at least ten times. The V call is TRBV6-2 or TRBV6-3, the J call TRBJ1-5; 7 bases match TRBD1. This CDR3 is built from 14 residues. With V trimmed by 10 bases and J by 5 bases, 11 bases remained unmatched. The germline CDR1 and CDR2 sequences are MNHEY and SVGEGT. The CDR3: CATQQGNLHQPQHF. DNA of the CDR3: TGTGCCACCCAACAGGGGAACCTCCATCAGCCCCAGCATTTT.

This clonotype occurred many times. J is TRBJ1-2 and V is TRBV28; TRBD1 is a possible D gene (6 bases). The germline V gene has CDR1 MDHEN and CDR2 SYDVKM. The CDR3 totals 13 residues. V lost 7 bases to trimming and J lost 8 bases, with 17 bases between them. The CDR3: CASTPGGREGYTF. CDR3 nucleotide sequence: TGTGCCAGCACCCCGGGGGGGCGGGAGGGCTACACCTTC.

The V gene is TRBV11-3, the J gene TRBJ2-2, with 8 bases that match TRBD2. The CDR3 is made up of 16 amino acids. Trimming at V came to 3 bases and at J to 3 bases, leaving 6 bases not matched to a gene. Germline V lookup: CDR1 SGHNT, CDR2 YENEEA. CDR3 amino acids: CASSFSSGRDTGELFF. CDR3 DNA: TGTGCCAGCAGCTTCTCTAGCGGGCGGGACACCGGGGAGCTGTTTTTT.

This clonotype was detected a few times. The chain employs TRBV20-1 and TRBJ1-5; D gene unclear. This CDR3 spans 11 amino acids. Trimming took off 2 bases at V and 5 bases at J, with 4 bases between the two ends. Germline CDR1 and CDR2: DFQATT and SNEGSKA (reference sequence). CDR3 bases: TGCAGTGCTAGAATTGATCAGCCCCAGCATTTT. Encoded protein: CSARIDQPQHF.

Many counts were recorded for this clonotype. The chain has TRBV7-9 and TRBJ2-2; 13 bases agree with TRBD2. The germline V gene encodes CDR1 SEHNR and CDR2 FQNEAQ (reference sequence). This CDR3 contains 14 residues. Germline trimming cut 6 bases from V and 8 bases from J; bases unmatched to any gene: 3. Here the CDR3 reads CASRGLAGVGELFF. In DNA, the CDR3 is TGTGCCAGCAGAGGACTAGCGGGAGTTGGGGAGCTGTTTTTT.

V gene TRBV18 combines with J gene TRBJ2-1; D gene ambiguous. V was clipped by 1 base and J by 7 bases, with 14 bases between them. The germline V gene has CDR1 KGHSH and CDR2 LQKENI. The CDR3 consists of 15 residues. The CDR3, as DNA: TGTGCCAGCTCACCACTGCGCGGTTCTACAAATGAGCAGTTCTTC. Translation gives CASSPLRGSTNEQFF.

The sample holds many counts of this clonotype. V gene TRBV28 combines with J gene TRBJ2-3, with 8 bases fitting TRBD2. Germline V gene sequence: CDR1 MDHEN, CDR2 SYDVKM. J lost 4 bases, V lost 3 bases, and 9 bases had no gene match. This CDR3 region has 16 residues. CDR3 DNA: TGTGCCAGCAGTTTGAGTAGCGGGATGTATGCAGATACGCAGTATTTT. Protein product: CASSLSSGMYADTQYF.

This chain uses TRBV5-5 with TRBJ2-2, with a tentative D call TRBD2 (6 bases). Germline CDR1 SGHKS, CDR2 YYEKEE (reference sequence). This CDR3 spans 16 amino acids. Between the trimmed V and J ends, which lost 7 bases and 1 base, there was a span of 17 bases. DNA for the CDR3: TGTGCCAGCTCGCCTTGGGAGCGGGTGAACACCGGGGAGCTGTTTTTT. Translation: CASSPWERVNTGELFF. Full variable domain (outside the CDR3, taken from reference TRBV5-5 and TRBJ2-2): DAGVTQSPTHLIKTRGQQVTLRCSPISGHKSVSWYQQVLGQGPQFIFQYYEKEERGRGNFPDRFSARQFPNYSSELNVNALLLGDSALYLCASSPWERVNTGELFFGEGSRLTVL.

In regard to this clonotype: Being one base from a much bigger clone, this may be a read error. This is likely a read error, given that the CDR3 carries no conserved phenylalanine or tryptophan at its end. The rearrangement links TRBV30 to TRBJ1-5, with 9 bases identical to TRBD1. The CDR3 is 14 amino acids. In germline, CDR1 is GTSNPN, CDR2 SVGIG (reference sequence). J was trimmed by 7 bases and V by 0 bases; bases with no gene match: 4. Here the CDR3 DNA reads TGTGCCTGGAGTGTGGGACAGGGTCGCCAGCCCCAGCATTGT. This translates into CAWSVGQGRQPQHC.

In this sample, this clonotype turned up many times. V and J are TRBV27 and TRBJ1-5; 9 nucleotides match TRBD1. Germline CDR1 is MNHEY and CDR2 is SMNVEV (reference sequence). Trimming cost V 2 bases and J 0 bases; bases outside gene matches: 11. This CDR3 comprises 19 residues. The CDR3 nucleotides are TGTGCCAGCAGTTTACATACAGGGGGCTGGCAGAATAGCAATCAGCCCCAGCATTTT. Protein product: CASSLHTGGWQNSNQPQHF.

The table lists this clonotype with many counts. V usage is TRBV6-1 and J usage is TRBJ2-5, with TRBD2 as a possible D gene (5 bases). Germline V gives CDR1 MNHNS, CDR2 SASEGT. The CDR3 loop spans 15 amino acids. V lost 5 bases, J lost 7 bases, and 20 bases lay in between. CDR3 in DNA: TGTGCCAGCAGTACTCACGGAGGTCTCAAGGGGACCCAGTACTTC. Protein: CASSTHGGLKGTQYF.

This clonotype was found many times. CDR3 sequence: CSVDTGTVDVEQFF. The DNA for the CDR3 is TGCAGCGTTGACACCGGGACAGTTGATGTTGAGCAGTTCTTC. The rearrangement links TRBV29-1 to TRBJ2-1; 7 positions agree with TRBD1. This CDR3 comprises 14 residues. J was trimmed by 9 bases and V by 3 bases; bases with no gene match: 11. CDR1 and CDR2 from the germline V gene are SQVTM and ANQGSEA.

The chain joins TRBV2 to TRBJ1-5; 10 nucleotides align to TRBD1. Germline V gives CDR1 SNHLY, CDR2 FYNNEI. J gave up 6 bases and V 5 bases, and 7 bases lay outside the gene matches. The CDR3 covers 15 residues. CDR3 in amino acids: CASSPGQGLLQPQHF. CDR3 DNA sequence: TGTGCCAGCAGTCCGGGACAGGGGTTACTTCAGCCCCAGCATTTT.

This chain links TRBV24-1 with TRBJ1-2, with D perhaps TRBD1 (5 bases). CDR1 and CDR2 (germline): KGHDR, SFDVKD. The V end was cut by 3 bases, the J end by 8 bases, with 15 bases between. The CDR3 sequence is 14 residues long. In nucleotides, the CDR3 is TGTGCCACCAGTGATGCCGGCCAGGGACCGGGCTACACCTTC. Its protein is CATSDAGQGPGYTF.

CDR3: CSVDEPFTGELFF. CDR3 nucleotide sequence: TGCAGCGTTGATGAACCCTTCACCGGGGAGCTGTTTTTT. The chain employs TRBV29-1 and TRBJ2-2; D is unclear. The CDR3 contains 13 residues. The germline V gene encodes CDR1 SQVTM and CDR2 ANQGSEA. With 3 bases removed from V and 4 bases from J, the gap between germline ends came to 9 bases.

The V call is TRBV15, the J call TRBJ2-3, with D perhaps matching TRBD2 (5 bases). V shed 0 bases and J shed 2 bases, with 9 bases lying between them. CDR3 length equals 15 residues. CDR1 and CDR2 (germline): LNHNV, YYDKDF (reference sequence). CDR3 protein: CATSRELETTDTQYF. CDR3 nucleotide sequence: TGTGCCACCAGCAGAGAACTAGAGACCACAGATACGCAGTATTTT. Full variable domain (rest looked up from reference TRBV15 and TRBJ2-3): DAMVIQNPRYQVTQFGKPVTLSCSQTLNHNVMYWYQQKSSQAPKLLFHYYDKDFNNEADTPDNFQSRRPNTSFCFLDIRSPGLGDTAMYLCATSRELETTDTQYFGPGTRLTVL.